The 27 T cell receptor beta chains below come from one sample, sequenced in a study of OX40 agonist ivuxolimab in advanced cancers. Libraries were prepared by immunoSEQ multiplex PCR; TCRdb keeps only in-frame clonotypes and omits some of them. The data show some 100,000 clones, about nine tenths seen once. This specimen consisted of CD4+ or CD8+ T cells sorted from blood, obtained in a trial of the OX40 agonist ivuxolimab. The receptors derive from an adult with an advanced solid tumor such as melanoma, head and neck, liver or kidney cancer.

This clone was counted only a few times. The J gene is TRBJ1-2, the V gene TRBV18, with D possibly being TRBD1 (6 bases). Germline CDR1 KGHSH, CDR2 LQKENI. CDR3 length: 14 amino acids. V was shortened by 3 bases and J by 4 bases, with 12 bases between the two germline ends. The CDR3 region is CASSPQTDSYGYTF. DNA for the CDR3: TGTGCCAGCTCACCGCAGACGGACAGCTATGGCTACACCTTC. Combining the CDR3 with reference TRBV18 and TRBJ1-2 gives the whole variable domain NAGVMQNPRHLVRRRGQEARLRCSPMKGHSHVYWYRQLPEEGLKFMVYLQKENIIDESGMPKERFSAEFPKEGPSILRIQQVVRGDSAAYFCASSPQTDSYGYTFGSGTRLTVV.

V is TRBV6-4 and J is TRBJ2-4; 9 nucleotides agree with TRBD1. Trimming at V came to 0 bases and at J to 0 bases, leaving 6 bases not matched to a gene. Germline values: CDR1 MRHNA, CDR2 SNTAGT. The CDR3 is 18 amino acids. CDR3 protein: CASSDSGQGILAKNIQYF. CDR3 nucleotides: TGTGCCAGCAGTGACTCGGGACAGGGTATTTTAGCCAAAAACATTCAGTACTTC.

V gene TRBV5-6 combines with J gene TRBJ2-5, with 7 nucleotides matching TRBD2. The CDR3 covers 17 residues. J gave up 5 bases and V 4 bases, and 17 bases lay outside the gene matches. The germline gives CDR1 SGHDT, CDR2 YYEEEE. The CDR3 region has the DNA TGTGCCAGCAGCGCGTTGAGGAGCGGGACGTTGGGGGAGACCCAGTACTTC. Protein sequence: CASSALRSGTLGETQYF. The complete variable domain, with remaining parts taken from reference TRBV5-6 and TRBJ2-5, reads DAGVTQSPTHLIKTRGQQVTLRCSPKSGHDTVSWYQQALGQGPQFIFQYYEEEERQRGNFPDRFSGHQFPNYSSELNVNALLLGDSALYLCASSALRSGTLGETQYFGPGTRLLVL.

This clone was found once. This sequence joins TRBV7-2 and TRBJ2-7; TRBD2 aligns across 8 bases. The CDR3 consists of 15 residues. In germline, CDR1 is SGHTA, CDR2 FQGNSA. The ends lost 2 bases at V and 3 bases at J; junction bases unmatched: 6. CDR3 in DNA: TGTGCCAGCAGCTTATTCGTAGCGGGAATCTACGAGCAGTACTTC. Translated, it gives CASSLFVAGIYEQYF.

Note on this clone: This may be a read error: a much more frequent sequence differs by one nucleotide. This chain's CDR3 is CASSPVATGSGEQYF. DNA for the CDR3: TGCGCCAGCAGCCCGGTGGCGACAGGGTCAGGCGAGCAGTACTTC. J is TRBJ2-7 and V is TRBV4-1, with TRBD1 matching over 7 bases. Germline V lookup: CDR1 MGHRA, CDR2 YSYEKL. The J segment lost 6 bases and the V segment lost 4 bases, leaving 12 bases of the junction unmatched. This CDR3 is built from 15 residues.

Of note for this clone: Sequence at one end of the junction differs from germline and may be a read error. The chain has TRBV7-7 and TRBJ2-5, with 9 bases fitting TRBD2. Germline CDR1 reads SSHAT; CDR2 reads FNYEAQ (reference sequence). The length of the CDR3 is 15 residues. The CDR3 nucleotides read TGTGCTAGCAGCTTACTGACTAGCGGACAAGAGACCCAGTACTTC. Protein product: CASSLLTSGQETQYF.

The chain has TRBV2 and TRBJ1-5; tentatively, D is TRBD1 (6 bases). CDR1 is SNHLY, CDR2 FYNNEI, per germline. V lost 5 bases, J lost 3 bases, and 20 bases lay in between. This CDR3 spans 17 amino acids. The CDR3 reads CASSKGLQGPTNQPQHF. The CDR3 DNA follows: TGTGCCAGCAGTAAGGGATTACAGGGACCCACCAATCAGCCCCAGCATTTT.

Points on this clone: This specimen includes other DNA sequences encoding the same CDR3. The V call is TRBV29-1, the J call TRBJ1-5; 8 nucleotides line up with TRBD1. Trimming cost V 4 bases and J 7 bases; bases outside gene matches: 12. This CDR3 is built from 15 residues. Germline CDR1 SQVTM, CDR2 ANQGSEA. Here the CDR3 reads CSVGGEWTGLQPQHF. CDR3 nucleotide sequence: TGCAGCGTTGGGGGGGAGTGGACAGGGCTCCAGCCCCAGCATTTT.

The chain joins TRBV18 to TRBJ2-7; D gene unclear. The CDR3 has 15 residues. Germline-derived CDR1 and CDR2 are KGHSH and LQKENI. Trimming cost V 2 bases and J 3 bases, with 14 bases left between them. CDR3 coding DNA: TGTGCCAGCTCACCAGGCGCTACAGAGAACTACGAGCAGTACTTC. This codes for CASSPGATENYEQYF.

This chain uses TRBV5-1 with TRBJ2-3; D unresolved. Per germline, CDR1 SGHRS and CDR2 YFSETQ. V dropped 8 bases and J dropped 0 bases, with 19 bases sitting between them. This CDR3 has 16 residues. The CDR3: CASGPRPALSTDTQYF. In DNA, the CDR3 is TGCGCCAGTGGGCCCCGACCAGCTTTGAGCACAGATACGCAGTATTTT. Variable domain in full (rest from reference TRBV5-1 and TRBJ2-3): KAGVTQTPRYLIKTRGQQVTLSCSPISGHRSVSWYQQTPGQGLQFLFEYFSETQRNKGNFPGRFSGRQFSNSRSEMNVSTLELGDSALYLCASGPRPALSTDTQYFGPGTRLTVL.

This clone is a singleton in its sample. V usage is TRBV7-9 and J usage is TRBJ1-4; D is possibly TRBD1 (5 bases). The V gene lost 5 bases and the J gene lost 5 bases, with 15 bases spanning the gap. The CDR3 is made up of 15 amino acids. From germline, CDR1 is SEHNR and CDR2 FQNEAQ (reference sequence). The CDR3 nucleotides are TGTGCCAGCAGCACCTCGGGGGGAAGGAATGAAAAACTGTTTTTT. Amino acids: CASSTSGGRNEKLFF.

This chain links TRBV7-6 with TRBJ2-5; unclear D gene. CDR3 size: 13 residues. Trimming took off 1 base at V and 2 bases at J, with 5 bases between the two ends. Germline V gene lookup returns CDR1 SGHVS and CDR2 FNYEAQ. The CDR3 coding sequence is TGTGCCAGCAGCTTAGGAATTCAAGAGACCCAGTACTTC. It encodes CASSLGIQETQYF.

The rearrangement links TRBV6-6 to TRBJ2-1; D unclear. CDR3 length: 16 residues. Germline CDR1 and CDR2: MNHNY and SVGAGI (reference sequence). Trimming shortened V by 0 bases and J by 3 bases, and 12 bases separated the two germline ends. The CDR3 sequence: CASSYSNTPGYNEQFF. The CDR3 DNA follows: TGTGCCAGCAGTTACTCGAATACTCCGGGCTACAATGAGCAGTTCTTC.

V gene TRBV7-2 combines with J gene TRBJ2-3; 15 bases map to TRBD2. V was clipped by 4 bases and J by 4 bases; unmatched bases: 6. The germline V gene has CDR1 SGHTA and CDR2 FQGNSA. This CDR3 is built from 17 residues. This CDR3 reads CASSSTGTSGRSDTQYF. CDR3 coding DNA: TGTGCCAGCAGCTCAACAGGGACTAGCGGGAGGTCAGATACGCAGTATTTT.

The V and J genes are TRBV6-1 and TRBJ1-4, with no clear D. Trimming removed 1 base at V and 8 bases at J, with 11 bases between. The CDR3 is made up of 14 amino acids. Germline V gives CDR1 MNHNS, CDR2 SASEGT. CDR3 sequence (DNA): TGTGCCAGCAGTGAAGGTTCAGCAGGCGAAAAACTGTTTTTT. Encoded protein: CASSEGSAGEKLFF.

This sequence joins TRBV15 and TRBJ1-2; D gene unclear. Germline lookup yields CDR1 LNHNV and CDR2 YYDKDF (reference sequence). CDR3 size: 16 residues. The V end lost 0 bases, the J end lost 2 bases, and 13 bases lay between the germline ends. This chain's CDR3 is CATSRDYSEENYGYTF. CDR3 DNA: TGTGCCACCAGCAGAGATTATAGCGAGGAGAACTATGGCTACACCTTC.

This clone was observed a single time. The J gene is TRBJ2-1, the V gene TRBV28; TRBD2 aligns across 9 bases. From germline, CDR1 is MDHEN and CDR2 SYDVKM. Trimming cost V 3 bases and J 4 bases; bases outside gene matches: 7. The CDR3 has 16 residues. The CDR3 nucleotides read TGTGCCAGCAGTTTCTTAGCGGGAGATTCGTACAATGAGCAGTTCTTC. This codes for CASSFLAGDSYNEQFF.

The gene calls are TRBV5-1 and TRBJ2-1, with 13 bases lining up with TRBD2. The J segment lost 4 bases and the V segment lost 0 bases, leaving 7 bases of the junction unmatched. CDR1 is SGHRS and CDR2 is YFSETQ in the germline V gene. The length of the CDR3 is 18 residues. The CDR3 reads CASSLATSGRGIYNEQFF. CDR3 sequence (DNA): TGCGCCAGCAGCTTGGCCACTAGCGGGAGGGGTATATACAATGAGCAGTTCTTC.

In this sample, this clone turned up once. The chain carries TRBV30 and TRBJ1-2; D is uncertain. Germline values: CDR1 GTSNPN, CDR2 SVGIG (reference sequence). Trimming pared 0 bases from V and 8 bases from J, leaving 10 bases between. The CDR3 has 12 amino acids. CDR3: CAWSVRHTGYTF. CDR3 bases: TGTGCCTGGAGTGTACGGCATACGGGCTACACCTTC. Full variable domain (outside the CDR3, taken from reference TRBV30 and TRBJ1-2): SQTIHQWPATLVQPVGSPLSLECTVEGTSNPNLYWYRQAAGRGLQLLFYSVGIGQISSEVPQNLSASRPQDRQFILSSKKLLLSDSGFYLCAWSVRHTGYTFGSGTRLTVV.

V usage is TRBV29-1 and J usage is TRBJ2-3; D is unclear. V was shortened by 4 bases and J by 0 bases, with 11 bases between the two germline ends. The V gene's germline CDR1 is SQVTM and CDR2 ANQGSEA. The CDR3 covers 14 residues. CDR3 DNA: TGCAGCGTTGTGTTGTTAGCAAGCACAGATACGCAGTATTTT. Translation gives CSVVLLASTDTQYF.

This rearrangement joins TRBV5-1 to TRBJ2-5; 10 bases align to TRBD2. Unmatched junction bases numbered 7, after V lost 4 bases and J lost 1 base. Per germline, CDR1 SGHRS and CDR2 YFSETQ. The CDR3 has 16 residues. The CDR3 nucleotides read TGCGCCAGCAGCCCCAGACTAGCGGGTTCCCAAGAGACCCAGTACTTC. As protein: CASSPRLAGSQETQYF.

The chain recombines TRBV5-6 with TRBJ2-6, with D perhaps TRBD1 (6 bases). The CDR3 loop spans 16 amino acids. Per germline, CDR1 SGHDT and CDR2 YYEEEE. V was clipped by 3 bases and J by 0 bases, with 10 bases between them. In DNA, the CDR3 is TGTGCCAGCAGCTCGGGACACAACTCTGGGGCCAACGTCCTGACTTTC. Encoded protein: CASSSGHNSGANVLTF.

This clone was detected a few times. The V gene is TRBV6-1, the J gene TRBJ1-6, with a possible D match to TRBD1 (5 bases). Germline lookup yields CDR1 MNHNS and CDR2 SASEGT. Trimming pared 4 bases from V and 4 bases from J, leaving 8 bases between. The CDR3 consists of 14 residues. As DNA, the CDR3 is TGTGCCAGCAGTGCGGGACCTTATAATTCACCCCTCCACTTT. Protein sequence: CASSAGPYNSPLHF.

The V and J genes are TRBV9 and TRBJ2-7; D not resolved. The length of the CDR3 is 13 residues. Per the germline V gene, CDR1 is SGDLS and CDR2 is YYNGEE. V was shortened by 3 bases and J by 6 bases, with 13 bases between the two germline ends. This CDR3 reads CASSARFQSEQYF. Written as DNA, the CDR3 is TGTGCCAGCAGCGCACGATTTCAGAGCGAGCAGTACTTC.

This clone was detected only a few times. Within the sample, other DNA sequences also encode this same CDR3. The rearrangement links TRBV5-1 to TRBJ2-5, with D hard to call. CDR3 length: 11 residues. Germline lookup yields CDR1 SGHRS and CDR2 YFSETQ. The V end lost 2 bases, the J end lost 2 bases, and 1 base lay between the germline ends. The CDR3 DNA follows: TGCGCCAGCAGCTTACAAGAGACCCAGTACTTC. Translation: CASSLQETQYF.

The table lists this clone with a few counts. The CDR3 DNA reads TGCGCCAGCAGCCAAGATGACGGATACCGCTACGAGCAGTACTTC. Translation: CASSQDDGYRYEQYF. The chain recombines TRBV4-1 with TRBJ2-7, with unresolved D. This CDR3 comprises 15 residues. From germline, CDR1 is MGHRA and CDR2 YSYEKL. The germline V and J ends were trimmed by 0 bases and 3 bases, with 12 bases remaining between them.

The rearrangement joins TRBV7-9 to TRBJ2-7; 15 nucleotides match TRBD2. Germline V gene sequence: CDR1 SEHNR, CDR2 FQNEAQ (reference sequence). V shed 5 bases, J shed 3 bases, and the junction held 5 bases outside the gene matches. The CDR3 totals 16 residues. The CDR3 DNA reads TGTGCCAGCAGCCATGGGACTAGCGGGAGGATCTACGAGCAGTACTTC. Protein product: CASSHGTSGRIYEQYF.